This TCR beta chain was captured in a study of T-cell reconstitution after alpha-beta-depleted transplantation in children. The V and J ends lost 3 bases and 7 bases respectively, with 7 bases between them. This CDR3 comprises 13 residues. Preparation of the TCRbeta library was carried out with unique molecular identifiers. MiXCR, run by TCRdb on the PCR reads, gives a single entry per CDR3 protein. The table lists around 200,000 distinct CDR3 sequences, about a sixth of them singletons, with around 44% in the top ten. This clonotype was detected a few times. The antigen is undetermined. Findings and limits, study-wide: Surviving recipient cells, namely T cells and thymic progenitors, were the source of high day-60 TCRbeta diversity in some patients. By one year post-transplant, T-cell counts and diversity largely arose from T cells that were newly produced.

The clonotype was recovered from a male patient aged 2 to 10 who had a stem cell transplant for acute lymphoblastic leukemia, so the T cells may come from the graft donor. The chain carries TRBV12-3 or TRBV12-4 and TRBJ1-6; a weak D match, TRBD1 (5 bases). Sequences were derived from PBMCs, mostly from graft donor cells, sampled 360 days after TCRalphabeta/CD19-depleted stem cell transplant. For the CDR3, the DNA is TGTGCCAGCAGTTTGACAGAAAATTCACCCCTCCACTTT. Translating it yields CASSLTENSPLHF.